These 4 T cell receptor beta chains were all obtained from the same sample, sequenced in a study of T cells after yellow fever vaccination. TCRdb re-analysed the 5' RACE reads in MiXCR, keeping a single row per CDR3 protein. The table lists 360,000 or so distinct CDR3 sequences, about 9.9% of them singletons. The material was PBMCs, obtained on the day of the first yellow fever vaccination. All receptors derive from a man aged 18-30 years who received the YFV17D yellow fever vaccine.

CDR3 sequence: CASRKDPGTDTQYF. DNA for the CDR3: TGTGCCAGCAGAAAGGACCCTGGGACAGATACGCAGTATTTT. The chain couples TRBV5-6 to TRBJ2-3; D is ambiguous. The V end was cut by 5 bases, the J end by 3 bases, with 13 bases between. The CDR3 consists of 14 residues. Germline CDR1 SGHDT, CDR2 YYEEEE.

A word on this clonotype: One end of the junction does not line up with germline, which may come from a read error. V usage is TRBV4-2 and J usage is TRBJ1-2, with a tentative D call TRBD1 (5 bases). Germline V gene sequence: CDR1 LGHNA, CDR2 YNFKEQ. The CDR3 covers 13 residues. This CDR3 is CAGSQPGSYGYTF. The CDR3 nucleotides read TGTGCCGGCAGCCAACCAGGGTCCTATGGCTACACCTTC.

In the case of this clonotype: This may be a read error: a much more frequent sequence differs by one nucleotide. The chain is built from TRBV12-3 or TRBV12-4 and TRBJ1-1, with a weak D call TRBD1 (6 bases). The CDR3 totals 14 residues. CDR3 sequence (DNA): TGTGCCAGCAGTCGCCAGGGGATGAACTCTGAAGCTTTCTTT. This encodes CASSRQGMNSEAFF.

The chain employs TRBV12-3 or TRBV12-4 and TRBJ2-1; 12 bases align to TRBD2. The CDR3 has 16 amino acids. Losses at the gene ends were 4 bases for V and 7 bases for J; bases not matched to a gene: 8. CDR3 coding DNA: TGTGCCAGCAGTTCCTCTAGCGGGGGGGTTTGGAATGAGCAGTTCTTC. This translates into CASSSSSGGVWNEQFF.